This T cell receptor (beta chain) is drawn from a study of identifying expanded T cells in peripheral blood. Study results and limitations: About 1.3 clones differed between technical replicates, versus around 15 and 18 over time. Across healthy donors, higher total template counts meant significantly greater approximately two-week count variance.

Collection occurred without any documented infections or immune events in donors. CDR1 is DFQATT, CDR2 SNEGSKA, per germline (reference sequence). CDR3 length: 11 residues. The ends lost 3 bases at V and 11 bases at J; junction bases unmatched: 5. This clone appeared once. Its antigen remains unidentified. Assay used: immunoSEQ multiplex PCR; TCRdb lists only in-frame clones, some missing. The sample comprises about 85,000 clones, more than 75% of which are singletons, and over 15% rests with the top ten. Input material: blood. The clonotype was recovered from a person aged 18 to 69 in good health. This chain joins TRBV20-1 and TRBJ1-1, with TRBD1 matching over 8 bases. CDR3 nucleotide sequence: TGCAGTGCTAGGAGGGCAGGGGGCGCTTTCTTT. This gives the protein CSARRAGGAFF.